A single sample is the source of the 24 T cell receptor beta chains below, sequenced in a study of cytomegalovirus exposure and HLA in healthy donors. Measured with immunoSEQ multiplex PCR; TCRdb has only the in-frame clones, and not every one. The sample consists of about 190,000 clones, about 84% of them appearing once. The sample consisted of PBMCs. The receptors here all came from a woman between 18 and 29 years old in good health and CMV-seronegative.

CDR3 coding DNA: TGTGCCAGCAGCCAAGTAGAAATCCTCTATAATTCACCCCTCCACTTT. Protein sequence: CASSQVEILYNSPLHF. This chain connects TRBV7-9 to TRBJ1-6; D not certain. Germline V CDR1 and CDR2: SEHNR, FQNEAQ (reference sequence). Trimming shortened V by 5 bases and J by 3 bases, and 14 bases separated the two germline ends. This CDR3 contains 16 residues.

The CDR3 loop reads CASSLGVHSGANVLTF. CDR3 coding DNA: TGCGCCAGCAGCTTGGGTGTACACTCTGGGGCCAACGTCCTGACTTTC. The chain combines TRBV5-1 with TRBJ2-6; D gene ambiguous. The CDR3 contains 16 residues. Per germline, CDR1 SGHRS and CDR2 YFSETQ. V was clipped by 0 bases and J by 0 bases, with 7 bases between them.

The chain recombines TRBV11-2 with TRBJ2-3, with 11 bases that match TRBD2. Germline V gives CDR1 SGHAT, CDR2 FQNNGV. V lost 1 base and J lost 6; bases outside the gene matches: 9. This CDR3 is 17 amino acids long. CDR3 sequence: CASSLVPRASGRDTQYF. The CDR3 DNA reads as TGTGCCAGCAGCTTAGTCCCCCGGGCTAGCGGGAGGGATACGCAGTATTTT.

The chain is built from TRBV7-6 and TRBJ1-1; D unclear. The germline V gene has CDR1 SGHVS and CDR2 FNYEAQ. The CDR3 contains 15 residues. V dropped 5 bases and J dropped 2 bases, with 15 bases sitting between them. CDR3 amino acids: CASSPLRSVNTEAFF. For the CDR3, the DNA is TGTGCCAGCAGCCCACTCCGCTCGGTTAACACTGAAGCTTTCTTT.

The V call is TRBV19, the J call TRBJ1-6; 8 bases map to TRBD1. The CDR3 spans 15 residues. V was pared by 2 bases and J by 10 bases, with 7 bases of the junction left unmatched. Germline V gives CDR1 LNHDA, CDR2 SQIVND (reference sequence). CDR3 region: CASSIPLTGGSPLHF. DNA for the CDR3: TGTGCCAGTAGTATACCCCTTACAGGGGGGTCACCCCTCCACTTT.

This clone was observed once. The rearrangement joins TRBV5-1 to TRBJ2-3; unclear D gene. CDR3 length: 14 residues. The germline V gene has CDR1 SGHRS and CDR2 YFSETQ. Between the trimmed V and J ends, which lost 0 bases and 4 bases, there was a span of 9 bases. CDR3 sequence (DNA): TGCGCCAGCAGCTTGGACCTAAACGCAGATACGCAGTATTTT. Amino acids: CASSLDLNADTQYF.

V and J are TRBV11-2 and TRBJ2-1; TRBD1 matches 9 bases. Unmatched junction bases numbered 11, after V lost 5 bases and J lost 6 bases. The CDR3 totals 16 residues. The germline V gene has CDR1 SGHAT and CDR2 FQNNGV. In DNA, the CDR3 is TGTGCCAGCAGCCCATGGGGATCGGGACAGGGCAATGAGCAGTTCTTC. The encoded protein is CASSPWGSGQGNEQFF.

This clone has just a few counts. The chain links TRBV6-5 to TRBJ1-5, with a tentative D call TRBD1 (5 bases). The CDR3 is 13 amino acids. V dropped 4 bases and J dropped 7 bases, with 11 bases sitting between them. CDR1 MNHEY and CDR2 SVGAGI come from the germline V gene. CDR3 DNA: TGTGCCAGCAGTTCGCAGGGCGGCCAGCCCCAGCATTTT. This translates into CASSSQGGQPQHF.

The chain uses TRBV5-1 and TRBJ2-7; a weak D match, TRBD1 (6 bases). Germline V gives CDR1 SGHRS, CDR2 YFSETQ. This CDR3 is built from 15 residues. Trimming took 0 bases from V and 2 from J, leaving 12 bases between them. The CDR3 is CASSLEQGVPYEQYF. The CDR3 coding sequence is TGCGCCAGCAGCTTGGAACAGGGAGTCCCCTACGAGCAGTACTTC.

This rearrangement joins TRBV27 to TRBJ2-7; tentatively, D is TRBD1 (6 bases). Germline V gives CDR1 MNHEY, CDR2 SMNVEV (reference sequence). The CDR3 has 14 amino acids. Trimming pared 4 bases from V and 2 bases from J, leaving 12 bases between. The chain's CDR3 is CASSSIDRTYEQYF. The DNA of the CDR3 is TGTGCCAGCAGTTCGATCGACAGGACCTACGAGCAGTACTTC.

This clone was observed a single time. The chain has TRBV7-9 and TRBJ1-5; D ambiguous. The CDR3 sequence is 15 residues long. The germline V gene encodes CDR1 SEHNR and CDR2 FQNEAQ (reference sequence). The ends were cut back, 1 base at V and 3 bases at J, with 10 bases in the middle. CDR3: CASSLGSPDNQPQHF. In DNA, the CDR3 is TGTGCCAGCAGCTTAGGAAGCCCTGACAATCAGCCCCAGCATTTT. Full variable domain (rest looked up from reference TRBV7-9 and TRBJ1-5): DTGVSQNPRHKITKRGQNVTFRCDPISEHNRLYWYRQTLGQGPEFLTYFQNEAQLEKSRLLSDRFSAERPKGSFSTLEIQRTEQGDSAMYLCASSLGSPDNQPQHFGDGTRLSIL.

The chain has TRBV29-1 and TRBJ1-1; D is perhaps TRBD1 (5 bases). V lost 3 bases and J lost 1, with 9 bases in between. Germline V CDR1 and CDR2: SQVTM, ANQGSEA. CDR3 length equals 13 residues. The CDR3 coding sequence is TGCAGCGTTGACGTGGGGCGGAACACTGAAGCTTTCTTT. Amino acid sequence: CSVDVGRNTEAFF.

The V and J genes are TRBV7-9 and TRBJ1-1, with 8 bases that match TRBD1. The CDR3 consists of 15 residues. The V gene end was trimmed by 0 bases and the J gene end by 3 bases; junction bases not matched to a gene: 3. Germline V gene sequence: CDR1 SEHNR, CDR2 FQNEAQ (reference sequence). In DNA form, the CDR3 reads TGTGCCAGCAGCTTAGCTCAGGGGGCTCACACTGAAGCTTTCTTT. Protein product: CASSLAQGAHTEAFF. Full variable domain (remainder filled in from reference TRBV7-9 and TRBJ1-1): DTGVSQNPRHKITKRGQNVTFRCDPISEHNRLYWYRQTLGQGPEFLTYFQNEAQLEKSRLLSDRFSAERPKGSFSTLEIQRTEQGDSAMYLCASSLAQGAHTEAFFGQGTRLTVV.

The chain carries TRBV7-2 and TRBJ2-7; D is unclear. The CDR3 sequence is 12 residues long. The V and J ends lost 1 base and 11 bases respectively, with 12 bases between them. Germline V gene data show CDR1 as SGHTA and CDR2 as FQGNSA. CDR3 coding DNA: TGTGCCAGCAGCTTAGAGGTCGGTGCGGAGTACTTC. Encoded protein: CASSLEVGAEYF.

V usage is TRBV30 and J usage is TRBJ2-5, with D maybe TRBD1 (6 bases). The length of the CDR3 is 17 residues. Germline CDR1 GTSNPN, CDR2 SVGIG (reference sequence). Between the trimmed V and J ends, which lost 0 bases and 4 bases, there was a span of 21 bases. Written as DNA, the CDR3 is TGTGCCTGGAGTGTCGATAGGGGACAAGGACGGCGAGAGACCCAGTACTTC. Encoded protein: CAWSVDRGQGRRETQYF. Drawing the rest from reference TRBV30 and TRBJ2-5, the complete variable domain is SQTIHQWPATLVQPVGSPLSLECTVEGTSNPNLYWYRQAAGRGLQLLFYSVGIGQISSEVPQNLSASRPQDRQFILSSKKLLLSDSGFYLCAWSVDRGQGRRETQYFGPGTRLLVL.

Comments on this clone: This specimen includes other DNA sequences encoding the same CDR3. The J gene is TRBJ2-5, the V gene TRBV14; no clear D gene. CDR1 is SGHDN and CDR2 is FVKESK in the germline V gene. The CDR3 consists of 13 residues. V gave up 4 bases and J gave up 1 base, with 7 bases separating them. CDR3 in amino acids: CASSRGLQETQYF. The CDR3 DNA is TGTGCCAGCAGCCGTGGGCTCCAAGAGACCCAGTACTTC.

The CDR3 protein is CASSYSITGSYEQYF. As DNA, the CDR3 is TGTGCCAGCAGTTACTCGATCACGGGATCCTACGAGCAGTACTTC. The chain couples TRBV6-5 to TRBJ2-7, with a weak D call TRBD2 (5 bases). The CDR3 is 15 amino acids. Germline lookup yields CDR1 MNHEY and CDR2 SVGAGI. V was shortened by 0 bases and J by 1 base, with 10 bases between the two germline ends.

The chain joins TRBV18 to TRBJ2-7; D may be TRBD1 (6 bases). Trimming left V 4 bases short and J 3 bases short, with 16 bases between. CDR1 and CDR2 (germline): KGHSH, LQKENI. The CDR3 consists of 15 residues. CDR3 nucleotide sequence: TGTGCCAGCTCACAGTTTTCGACAGGAGGCTACGAGCAGTACTTC. It is translated as CASSQFSTGGYEQYF.

This clone was counted once. V gene TRBV5-5 combines with J gene TRBJ1-6; 8 bases match TRBD1. Trimming took 3 bases from V and 7 from J; bases not matched to a gene: 6. The CDR3 covers 15 residues. Germline CDR1 SGHKS, CDR2 YYEKEE (reference sequence). For the CDR3, the DNA is TGTGCCAGCAGCTGGGGGTGGGACAGGAATTCACCCCTCCACTTT. Residues: CASSWGWDRNSPLHF.

The chain joins TRBV5-6 to TRBJ1-1, with 8 bases aligning to TRBD1. This CDR3 region has 16 residues. Germline CDR1 SGHDT, CDR2 YYEEEE. V dropped 0 bases and J dropped 1; count of bases not matched to a gene: 5. CDR3 region: CASSLAGTGPNTEAFF. The CDR3 DNA sequence: TGTGCCAGCAGCTTGGCCGGGACAGGCCCGAACACTGAAGCTTTCTTT.

The chain links TRBV18 to TRBJ1-2; D possibly corresponds to TRBD1 (5 bases). Germline lookup yields CDR1 KGHSH and CDR2 LQKENI. V lost 2 bases, J lost 3 bases, and 13 bases lay in between. This CDR3 spans 15 amino acids. The CDR3 sequence is CASSPSGLSDYGYTF. CDR3 sequence (DNA): TGTGCCAGCTCACCATCAGGGTTGAGTGACTATGGCTACACCTTC.

V is TRBV5-4 and J is TRBJ2-5; 9 bases are a match to TRBD2. CDR3 length: 16 residues. J lost 1 base, V lost 3 bases, and 7 bases had no gene match. CDR1 is SGHNT and CDR2 is YYREEE in the germline V gene (reference sequence). CDR3 loop: CASSYSLTSGQETQYF. As DNA, the CDR3 is TGTGCCAGCAGCTACAGTTTGACTAGCGGCCAAGAGACCCAGTACTTC.

The chain joins TRBV4-2 to TRBJ2-1; 7 nucleotides align to TRBD2. After removal of 0 bases from V and 4 bases from J, the junction contained 6 bases not matched to a gene. Germline V gene lookup returns CDR1 LGHNA and CDR2 YNFKEQ. The CDR3 has 16 residues. CDR3 coding DNA: TGTGCCAGCAGCCAAGAGTCAAGCGGGAAGTACAATGAGCAGTTCTTC. This translates into CASSQESSGKYNEQFF.

The J gene is TRBJ1-4, the V gene TRBV5-1; D call uncertain. The CDR3 has 14 residues. With 0 bases removed from V and 4 bases from J, the gap between germline ends came to 7 bases. The V gene's germline CDR1 is SGHRS and CDR2 YFSETQ. Written as DNA, the CDR3 is TGCGCCAGCAGCTTGGGGCAGGTTAATGAAAAACTGTTTTTT. Its protein is CASSLGQVNEKLFF.